The 4 T cell receptor beta chains given below trace back to one sample, sequenced in a study of cytomegalovirus exposure and HLA in healthy donors. A multiplex PCR was run with 60 Vbeta primers and 13 Jbeta primers. TCRdb's copy holds only in-frame clones and misses some; the assay was immunoSEQ multiplex PCR. The sample has tens of thousands of clones, 60% to 75% seen once. The sample was PBMCs. These receptors came from a man aged 35 to 55 in good health and CMV-seropositive.

The J gene is TRBJ2-7, the V gene TRBV11-2, with D maybe TRBD2 (5 bases). The ends were cut back, 1 base at V and 3 bases at J, with 13 bases in the middle. Germline loops: CDR1 SGHAT, CDR2 FQNNGV. The CDR3 is made up of 15 amino acids. The CDR3 DNA sequence: TGTGCCAGCAGCTTAGGCGGAGGACCTAACTACGAGCAGTACTTC. The encoded protein is CASSLGGGPNYEQYF.

This clone was found once. The V gene is TRBV30, the J gene TRBJ1-5; D might be TRBD1 (5 bases). CDR3 length equals 13 residues. Per germline, CDR1 GTSNPN and CDR2 SVGIG (reference sequence). The germline V and J ends were trimmed by 7 bases and 4 bases, with 14 bases remaining between them. The CDR3 sequence is CASNNGGNQPQHF. CDR3 in DNA: TGTGCCTCTAACAACGGGGGTAATCAGCCCCAGCATTTT.

The chain has TRBV5-6 and TRBJ2-5, with D perhaps matching TRBD2 (5 bases). The germline V and J ends were trimmed by 5 bases and 5 bases, with 13 bases remaining between them. Looked up from germline, CDR1 is SGHDT and CDR2 is YYEEEE. This CDR3 comprises 13 residues. Here the CDR3 reads CASRSNRRETQYF. CDR3 nucleotide sequence: TGTGCCAGCAGATCGAATAGGAGGGAGACCCAGTACTTC.

This clone turned up a few times. This chain links TRBV28 with TRBJ2-7, with D perhaps matching TRBD2 (6 bases). The V gene's germline CDR1 is MDHEN and CDR2 SYDVKM. This CDR3 is 14 amino acids long. Trimming pared 6 bases from V and 7 bases from J, leaving 19 bases between. CDR3 in amino acids: CASSYPGDPREQYF. In DNA form, the CDR3 reads TGTGCCAGCAGCTATCCGGGAGACCCTAGGGAGCAGTACTTC.